Below, 23 T cell receptor beta chains from the same sample are listed, as sequenced in a study of blood T cell repertoires in COVID-19. TCRdb's copy holds only in-frame clones and misses some; the assay was immunoSEQ multiplex PCR. This sample has some 95,000 clones; around 81% occur once, and the top ten carry 7.5% to 9.5%. Sample: peripheral blood. The receptors originated from a man between 50 and 59 years old who had recovered from COVID-19.

The V call is TRBV4-2, the J call TRBJ2-4, with D uncertain. Germline values: CDR1 LGHNA, CDR2 YNFKEQ. Trimming shortened V by 1 base and J by 3 bases, and 10 bases separated the two germline ends. There are 15 residues in the CDR3. CDR3 coding DNA: TGTGCCAGCAGCCAAGGTTCGGGTGGCAAAAACATTCAGTACTTC. Translated: CASSQGSGGKNIQYF.

This chain links TRBV24-1 with TRBJ2-1; TRBD2 might be the D (6 bases). Germline V gene data show CDR1 as KGHDR and CDR2 as SFDVKD. V lost 4 bases, J lost 0 bases, and 12 bases lay in between. This CDR3 region has 16 residues. CDR3 nucleotide sequence: TGTGCCACCAGTGACGGTAAGCGGGCCTCCTACAATGAGCAGTTCTTC. Residues: CATSDGKRASYNEQFF.

The chain links TRBV19 to TRBJ2-5; 7 bases agree with TRBD1. Germline V gene sequence: CDR1 LNHDA, CDR2 SQIVND (reference sequence). Trimming removed 5 bases from V and 5 bases from J; junction bases left unmatched: 5. The CDR3 sequence is 13 residues long. CDR3 bases: TGTGCCAGTAGTGGGACAGCAAGCGAGACCCAGTACTTC. As protein: CASSGTASETQYF.

The V call is TRBV9, the J call TRBJ1-3; 8 positions match TRBD1. Trimming at V came to 0 bases and at J to 0 bases, leaving 2 bases not matched to a gene. CDR1 and CDR2 from the germline V gene are SGDLS and YYNGEE. The CDR3 sequence is 16 residues long. CDR3 region: CASSVGTGISGNTIYF. The CDR3 nucleotides read TGTGCCAGCAGCGTAGGGACAGGGATCTCTGGAAACACCATATATTTT.

The chain links TRBV5-1 to TRBJ2-1; 7 nucleotides align to TRBD1. The CDR3 is made up of 15 amino acids. CDR1 and CDR2 from the germline V gene are SGHRS and YFSETQ. V was pared by 0 bases and J by 3 bases, with 3 bases of the junction left unmatched. The CDR3 here is CASSLGQGLYNEQFF. CDR3 nucleotide sequence: TGCGCCAGCAGCTTGGGACAGGGTCTCTACAATGAGCAGTTCTTC.

The chain carries TRBV6-1 and TRBJ2-6, with TRBD1 identical over 12 bases. This CDR3 is built from 18 residues. V lost 3 bases and J lost 2; bases outside the gene matches: 5. In germline, CDR1 is MNHNS, CDR2 SASEGT. The CDR3 DNA reads TGTGCCAGCAGTGATCCAGGGACAGGGGGCACTGGGGCCAACGTCCTGACTTTC. Translation: CASSDPGTGGTGANVLTF.

The chain couples TRBV6-2 or TRBV6-3 to TRBJ1-1; D remains ambiguous. This CDR3 region has 15 residues. Trimming took 0 bases from V and 0 from J, leaving 8 bases between them. Germline-derived CDR1 and CDR2 are MNHEY and SVGEGT. CDR3 in DNA: TGTGCCAGCAGTTACTCTCCAGAAATGAACACTGAAGCTTTCTTT. This encodes CASSYSPEMNTEAFF.

This chain joins TRBV27 and TRBJ1-1; the match to TRBD1 covers 7 bases. Unmatched junction bases numbered 9, after V lost 3 bases and J lost 5 bases. CDR1 MNHEY and CDR2 SMNVEV come from the germline V gene (reference sequence). The CDR3 totals 15 residues. The CDR3 DNA follows: TGTGCCAGCAGTTTGCGACAGGGTGCTAGAACTGAAGCTTTCTTT. Protein sequence: CASSLRQGARTEAFF.

The chain carries TRBV5-8 and TRBJ2-7, with TRBD2 matching 13 bases. The CDR3 consists of 17 residues. The J segment lost 0 bases and the V segment lost 3 bases, leaving 6 bases of the junction unmatched. The germline V gene has CDR1 SGHTS and CDR2 YDEGEE. CDR3 region: CASSSGGLAGSSYEQYF. The CDR3 region has the DNA TGTGCCAGCAGCTCAGGGGGACTAGCGGGGAGCTCCTACGAGCAGTACTTC.

This clone was seen only a few times. This rearrangement joins TRBV19 to TRBJ1-5, with 7 bases lining up with TRBD1. CDR3 length: 16 residues. J lost 4 bases, V lost 4 bases, and 10 bases had no gene match. Germline-derived CDR1 and CDR2 are LNHDA and SQIVND (reference sequence). The CDR3 region is CASSRPGQIANQPQHF. CDR3 in DNA: TGTGCCAGTAGTAGGCCGGGACAGATAGCAAATCAGCCCCAGCATTTT.

The J gene is TRBJ2-7, the V gene TRBV7-8; 9 positions match TRBD1. Germline CDR1 reads SGHVS; CDR2 reads FQNEAQ. Trimming took 5 bases from V and 3 from J; bases not matched to a gene: 5. The CDR3 runs to 14 residues. The CDR3 DNA sequence: TGTGCCAGCAGCCGCCGGGGACAGGGCTACGAGCAGTACTTC. It codes for CASSRRGQGYEQYF.

The chain links TRBV18 to TRBJ2-2; 8 bases are shared with TRBD1. Germline-derived CDR1 and CDR2 are KGHSH and LQKENI. J gave up 4 bases and V 3 bases, and 1 base lay outside the gene matches. The CDR3 is made up of 14 amino acids. The CDR3 nucleotides are TGTGCCAGCTCACCGACAGGGGTCACCGGGGAGCTGTTTTTT. It is translated as CASSPTGVTGELFF.

The rearrangement joins TRBV5-1 to TRBJ2-3; 10 bases map to TRBD2. Trimming removed 0 bases from V and 0 bases from J; junction bases left unmatched: 1. The CDR3 runs to 16 residues. CDR1 and CDR2 from the germline V gene are SGHRS and YFSETQ. CDR3 loop: CASSLALAGSTDTQYF. The CDR3 DNA reads as TGCGCCAGCAGCTTGGCACTAGCGGGGAGCACAGATACGCAGTATTTT.

This chain uses TRBV2 with TRBJ2-1, with 11 nucleotides matching TRBD2. Germline V CDR1 and CDR2: SNHLY, FYNNEI. CDR3 size: 15 residues. The V segment lost 1 base and the J segment 8 bases; nucleotides outside the gene matches: 4. CDR3 nucleotide sequence: TGTGCCAGCAGTGAAGTACTAGCGGGAGTCTATGAGCAGTTCTTC. Protein product: CASSEVLAGVYEQFF.

This clone was recorded many times. The chain has TRBV9 and TRBJ1-4, with D possibly TRBD1 on 5 matching bases. CDR3 length equals 15 residues. Germline CDR1 is SGDLS and CDR2 is YYNGEE. V was cut by 0 bases and J by 7 bases, with 13 bases left in between. CDR3: CASSVDGGMSEKLFF. Here the CDR3 DNA reads TGTGCCAGCAGCGTAGATGGGGGGATGAGTGAAAAACTGTTTTTT.

This sequence joins TRBV2 and TRBJ2-2; possible D gene TRBD1, 6 bases. The CDR3 spans 13 residues. Germline CDR1 SNHLY, CDR2 FYNNEI. V was shortened by 5 bases and J by 7 bases, with 11 bases between the two germline ends. CDR3 nucleotide sequence: TGTGCCAGCAGTACAGGGAACGGCGGGGAGCTGTTTTTT. It translates to CASSTGNGGELFF.

V gene TRBV6-5 combines with J gene TRBJ1-2; TRBD1 is a possible D gene (5 bases). V shed 4 bases and J shed 2 bases, with 14 bases lying between them. Germline CDR1 is MNHEY and CDR2 is SVGAGI. CDR3 length: 15 residues. CDR3 nucleotide sequence: TGTGCCAGCAGTTCGACCCCTGGGGGGAACTATGGCTACACCTTC. This gives the protein CASSSTPGGNYGYTF.

V and J are TRBV19 and TRBJ1-1, with a tentative D call TRBD1 (5 bases). Between the trimmed V and J ends, which lost 3 bases and 3 bases, there was a span of 14 bases. The CDR3 consists of 15 residues. Looked up from germline, CDR1 is LNHDA and CDR2 is SQIVND (reference sequence). In DNA, the CDR3 is TGTGCCAGTAGTATTGGAGGGGCCGCTTACACTGAAGCTTTCTTT. Amino acids: CASSIGGAAYTEAFF.

The chain links TRBV2 to TRBJ1-1; a weak D match, TRBD1 (5 bases). Deletions cut 6 bases from V and 10 bases from J, with 15 bases between. There are 12 residues in the CDR3. Germline lookup yields CDR1 SNHLY and CDR2 FYNNEI. The DNA of the CDR3 is TGTGCCAGCAGCCGTGGACAATTCATAGCTTTCTTT. It translates to CASSRGQFIAFF.

This chain connects TRBV12-3 or TRBV12-4 to TRBJ2-5; 7 bases agree with TRBD1. The CDR3 covers 13 residues. V was clipped by 5 bases and J by 5 bases; unmatched bases: 5. The CDR3 sequence is CASSETGDETQYF. The CDR3 DNA follows: TGTGCCAGCAGTGAAACAGGGGACGAGACCCAGTACTTC.

V gene TRBV11-2 combines with J gene TRBJ2-3, with TRBD2 matching over 12 bases. J gave up 8 bases and V 5 bases, and 5 bases lay outside the gene matches. Germline V gives CDR1 SGHAT, CDR2 FQNNGV. The CDR3 runs to 14 residues. CDR3 sequence (DNA): TGTGCCAGCAGCACGGGACTAGCGGGCGCTACGCAGTATTTT. Residues: CASSTGLAGATQYF.

This clone was picked up one time. The chain carries TRBV4-3 and TRBJ2-3; TRBD2 matches 8 bases. The CDR3 covers 16 residues. Germline V lookup: CDR1 LGHNA, CDR2 YSLEER. Trimming removed 0 bases from V and 5 bases from J; junction bases left unmatched: 7. The CDR3 protein is CASSQDPAGAIDTQYF. The CDR3 DNA reads as TGCGCCAGCAGCCAAGATCCAGCGGGAGCCATAGATACGCAGTATTTT.

The gene calls are TRBV27 and TRBJ2-7; D uncertain. This CDR3 is 15 amino acids long. Germline V gives CDR1 MNHEY, CDR2 SMNVEV (reference sequence). Trimming pared 6 bases from V and 0 bases from J, leaving 15 bases between. The CDR3 nucleotides read TGTGCCAGCAGCCCCCTCCGGGTCACCTCCTACGAGCAGTACTTC. It encodes CASSPLRVTSYEQYF.